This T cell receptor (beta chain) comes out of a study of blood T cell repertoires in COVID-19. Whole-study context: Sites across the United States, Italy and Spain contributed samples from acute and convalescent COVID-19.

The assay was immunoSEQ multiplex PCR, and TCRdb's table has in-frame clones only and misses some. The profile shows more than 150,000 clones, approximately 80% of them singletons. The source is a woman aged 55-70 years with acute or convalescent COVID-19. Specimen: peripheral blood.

For the CDR3, the DNA is TGTGCCAGTAGTATTGCGACAGGGTCTGGAGCCTACGAGCAGTACTTC. It codes for CASSIATGSGAYEQYF. The chain uses TRBV19 and TRBJ2-7; 7 bases fit TRBD1. Germline V gene sequence: CDR1 LNHDA, CDR2 SQIVND (reference sequence). The V gene end was trimmed by 3 bases and the J gene end by 2 bases; junction bases not matched to a gene: 10. The CDR3 sequence is 16 residues long.